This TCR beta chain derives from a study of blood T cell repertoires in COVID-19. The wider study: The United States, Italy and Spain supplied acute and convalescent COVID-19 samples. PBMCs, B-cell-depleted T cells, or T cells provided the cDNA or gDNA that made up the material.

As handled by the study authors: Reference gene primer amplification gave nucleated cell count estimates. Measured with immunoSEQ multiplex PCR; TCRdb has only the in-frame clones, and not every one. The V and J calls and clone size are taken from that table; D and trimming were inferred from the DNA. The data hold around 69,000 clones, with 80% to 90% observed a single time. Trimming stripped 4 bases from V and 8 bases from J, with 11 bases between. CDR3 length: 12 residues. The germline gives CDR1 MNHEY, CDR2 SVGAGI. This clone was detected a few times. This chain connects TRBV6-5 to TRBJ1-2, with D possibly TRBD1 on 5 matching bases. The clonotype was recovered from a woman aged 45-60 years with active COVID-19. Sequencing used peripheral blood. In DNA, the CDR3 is TGTGCCAGCAGTTCAGGGTGGAAAGGCTACACCTTC. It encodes CASSSGWKGYTF.